The present T cell receptor (beta chain) was sequenced within a study of cytotoxic CD8 clonotypes in ibrutinib-treated CLL. Study overall: Within the patient group, eleven to twelve were relapsed/refractory and roughly 15 treatment-naive, and about 17 were IGHV unmutated.

Profiling relied on immunoSEQ multiplex PCR, and the TCRdb table lists in-frame clones only, not all of them. The sample has more than 85,000 clones, about 72% seen once; the top ten hold around 30%. V lost 5 bases to trimming and J lost 7 bases; unmatched junction nucleotides: 10. CDR3 size: 15 residues. In germline, CDR1 is MDHEN, CDR2 SYDVKM. The sequence derives from a human donor with chronic lymphocytic leukemia. The rearrangement uses TRBV28 and TRBJ1-4; 7 bases are shared with TRBD1. The material sequenced was PBMCs, taken after 12 months of ibrutinib treatment. The CDR3 is CASSPQDRMGEKLFF. Here the CDR3 DNA reads TGTGCCAGCAGTCCCCAGGACAGGATGGGTGAAAAACTGTTTTTT.